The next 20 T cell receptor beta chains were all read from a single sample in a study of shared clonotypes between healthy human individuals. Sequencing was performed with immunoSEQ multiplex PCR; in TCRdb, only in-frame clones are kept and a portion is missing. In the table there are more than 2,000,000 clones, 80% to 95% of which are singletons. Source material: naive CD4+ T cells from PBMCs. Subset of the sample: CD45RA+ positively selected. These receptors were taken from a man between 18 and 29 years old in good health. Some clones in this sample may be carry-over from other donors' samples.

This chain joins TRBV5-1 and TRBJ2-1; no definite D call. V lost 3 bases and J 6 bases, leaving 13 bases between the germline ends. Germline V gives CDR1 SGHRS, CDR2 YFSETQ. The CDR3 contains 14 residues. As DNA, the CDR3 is TGCGCCAGCAGCTCCCCAGGAGAGATCAATGAGCAGTTCTTC. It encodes CASSSPGEINEQFF.

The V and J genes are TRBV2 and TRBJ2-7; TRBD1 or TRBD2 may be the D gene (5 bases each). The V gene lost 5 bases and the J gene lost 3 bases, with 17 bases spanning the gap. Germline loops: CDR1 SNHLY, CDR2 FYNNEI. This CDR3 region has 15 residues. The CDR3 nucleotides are TGTGCCAGCAGTCCCGGGACCGTGGCGGTCTACGAGCAGTACTTC. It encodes CASSPGTVAVYEQYF.

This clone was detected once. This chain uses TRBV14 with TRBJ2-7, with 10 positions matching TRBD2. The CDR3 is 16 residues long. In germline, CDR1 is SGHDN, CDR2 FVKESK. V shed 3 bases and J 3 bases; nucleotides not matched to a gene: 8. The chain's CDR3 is CASSHGGTSDYYEQYF. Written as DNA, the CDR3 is TGTGCCAGCAGCCATGGTGGGACTAGCGACTACTACGAGCAGTACTTC.

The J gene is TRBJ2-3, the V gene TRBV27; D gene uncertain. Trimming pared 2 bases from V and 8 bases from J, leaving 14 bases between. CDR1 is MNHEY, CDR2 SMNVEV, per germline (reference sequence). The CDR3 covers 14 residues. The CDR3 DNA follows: TGTGCCAGCAGTTTAGGTGCTCCCGCGGCTACGCAGTATTTT. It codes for CASSLGAPAATQYF.

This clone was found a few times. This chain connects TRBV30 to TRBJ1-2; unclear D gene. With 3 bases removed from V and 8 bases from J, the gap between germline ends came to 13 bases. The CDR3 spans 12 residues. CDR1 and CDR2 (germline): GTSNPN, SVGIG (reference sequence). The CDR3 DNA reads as TGTGCCTGGAGGCGGGGTAGTCAGGGCTACACCTTC. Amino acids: CAWRRGSQGYTF.

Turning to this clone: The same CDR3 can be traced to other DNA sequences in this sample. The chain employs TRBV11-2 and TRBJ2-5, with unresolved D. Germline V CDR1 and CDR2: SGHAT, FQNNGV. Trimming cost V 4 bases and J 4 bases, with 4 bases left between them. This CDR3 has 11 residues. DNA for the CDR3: TGTGCCAGCAGCTCCGGAGAGACCCAGTACTTC. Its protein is CASSSGETQYF.

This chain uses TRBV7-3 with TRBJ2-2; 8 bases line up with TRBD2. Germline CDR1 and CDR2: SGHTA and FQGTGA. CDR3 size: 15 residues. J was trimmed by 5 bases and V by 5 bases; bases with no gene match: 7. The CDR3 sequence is CASSPGAGGTGELFF. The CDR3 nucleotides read TGTGCCAGCAGCCCCGGGGCGGGAGGTACCGGGGAGCTGTTTTTT.

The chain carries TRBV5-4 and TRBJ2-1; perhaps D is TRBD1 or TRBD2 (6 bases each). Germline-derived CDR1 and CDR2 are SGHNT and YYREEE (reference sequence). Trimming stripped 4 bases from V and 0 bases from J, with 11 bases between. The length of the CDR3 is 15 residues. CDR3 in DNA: TGTGCCAGCAGCGGGGGGCTGAGCTCCTACAATGAGCAGTTCTTC. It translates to CASSGGLSSYNEQFF.

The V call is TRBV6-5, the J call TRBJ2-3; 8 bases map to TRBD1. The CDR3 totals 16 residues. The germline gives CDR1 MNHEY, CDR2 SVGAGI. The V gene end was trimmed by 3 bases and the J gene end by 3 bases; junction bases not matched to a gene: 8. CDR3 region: CASSYRTGRATDTQYF. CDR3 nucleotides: TGTGCCAGCAGTTATAGGACAGGGAGAGCGACAGATACGCAGTATTTT.

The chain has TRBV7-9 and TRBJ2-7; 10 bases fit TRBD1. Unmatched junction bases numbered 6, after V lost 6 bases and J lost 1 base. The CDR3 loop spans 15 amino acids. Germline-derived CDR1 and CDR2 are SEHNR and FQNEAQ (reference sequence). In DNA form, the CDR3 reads TGTGCCAGCAGGAGTGACAGGGGGCTGTCCTACGAGCAGTACTTC. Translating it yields CASRSDRGLSYEQYF.

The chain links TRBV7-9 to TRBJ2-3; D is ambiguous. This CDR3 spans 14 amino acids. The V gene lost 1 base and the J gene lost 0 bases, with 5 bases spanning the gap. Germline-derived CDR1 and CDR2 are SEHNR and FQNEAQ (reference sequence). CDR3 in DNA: TGTGCCAGCAGCTTAGGCCCTAGCACAGATACGCAGTATTTT. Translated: CASSLGPSTDTQYF.

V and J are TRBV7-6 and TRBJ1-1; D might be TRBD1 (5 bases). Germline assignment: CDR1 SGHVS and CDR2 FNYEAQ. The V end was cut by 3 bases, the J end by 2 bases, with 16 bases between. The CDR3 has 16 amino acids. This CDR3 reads CASSLAGPLGNTEAFF. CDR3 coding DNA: TGTGCCAGCAGCTTGGCAGGGCCCTTGGGAAACACTGAAGCTTTCTTT.

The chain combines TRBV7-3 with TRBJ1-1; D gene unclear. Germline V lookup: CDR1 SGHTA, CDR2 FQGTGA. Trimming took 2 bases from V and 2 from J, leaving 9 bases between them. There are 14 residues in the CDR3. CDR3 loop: CASSLAQENTEAFF. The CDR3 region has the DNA TGTGCCAGCAGCTTAGCGCAGGAAAACACTGAAGCTTTCTTT.

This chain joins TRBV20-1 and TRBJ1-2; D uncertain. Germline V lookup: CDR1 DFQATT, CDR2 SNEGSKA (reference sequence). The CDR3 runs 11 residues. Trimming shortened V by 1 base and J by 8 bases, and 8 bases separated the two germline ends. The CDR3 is CSARVSAGYTF. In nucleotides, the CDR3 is TGCAGTGCTAGAGTGTCCGCGGGCTACACCTTC.

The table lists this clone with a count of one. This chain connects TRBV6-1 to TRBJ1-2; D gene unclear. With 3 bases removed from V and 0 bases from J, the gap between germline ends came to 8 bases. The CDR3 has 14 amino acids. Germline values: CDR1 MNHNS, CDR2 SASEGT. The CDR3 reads CASSDVRANYGYTF. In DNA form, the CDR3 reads TGTGCCAGCAGTGACGTCCGGGCTAACTATGGCTACACCTTC.

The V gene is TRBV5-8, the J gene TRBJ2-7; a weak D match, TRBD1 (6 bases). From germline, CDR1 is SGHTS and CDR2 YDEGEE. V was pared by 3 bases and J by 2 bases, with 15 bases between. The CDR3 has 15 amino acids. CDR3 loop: CASSSQWGQAYEQYF. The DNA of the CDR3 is TGTGCCAGCAGCTCCCAATGGGGACAAGCCTACGAGCAGTACTTC.

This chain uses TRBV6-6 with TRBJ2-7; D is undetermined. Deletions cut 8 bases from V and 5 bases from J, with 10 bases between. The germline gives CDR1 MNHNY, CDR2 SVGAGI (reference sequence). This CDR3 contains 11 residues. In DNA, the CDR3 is TGTGCCAGCCGAACGGGTGACGAGCAGTACTTC. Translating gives CASRTGDEQYF.

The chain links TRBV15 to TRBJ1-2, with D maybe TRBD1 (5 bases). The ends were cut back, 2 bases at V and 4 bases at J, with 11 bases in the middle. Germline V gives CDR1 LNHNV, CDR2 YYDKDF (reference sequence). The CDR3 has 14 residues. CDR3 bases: TGTGCCACCAGCAGAATTGGGGGGATCTATGGCTACACCTTC. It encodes CATSRIGGIYGYTF.

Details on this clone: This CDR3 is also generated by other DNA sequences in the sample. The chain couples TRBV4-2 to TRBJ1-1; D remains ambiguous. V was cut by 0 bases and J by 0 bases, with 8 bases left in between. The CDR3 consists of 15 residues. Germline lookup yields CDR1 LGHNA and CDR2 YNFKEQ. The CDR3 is CASSQEGSLNTEAFF. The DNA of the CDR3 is TGTGCCAGCAGCCAAGAAGGCAGTTTGAACACTGAAGCTTTCTTT.

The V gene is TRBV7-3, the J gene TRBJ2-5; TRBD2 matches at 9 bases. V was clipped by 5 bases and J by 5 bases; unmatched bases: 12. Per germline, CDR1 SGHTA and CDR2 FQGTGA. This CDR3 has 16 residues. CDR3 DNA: TGTGCCAGCAGCCGGAGAGGGGCGGGAGGGCCCGAGACCCAGTACTTC. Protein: CASSRRGAGGPETQYF.